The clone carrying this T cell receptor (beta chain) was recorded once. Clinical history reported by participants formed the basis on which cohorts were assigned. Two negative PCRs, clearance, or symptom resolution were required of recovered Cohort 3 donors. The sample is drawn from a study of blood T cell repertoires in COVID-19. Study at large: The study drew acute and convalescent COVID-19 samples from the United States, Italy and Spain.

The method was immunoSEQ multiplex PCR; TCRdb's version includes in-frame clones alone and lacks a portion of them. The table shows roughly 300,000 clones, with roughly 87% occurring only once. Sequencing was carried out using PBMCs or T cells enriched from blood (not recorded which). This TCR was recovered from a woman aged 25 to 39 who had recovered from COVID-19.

DNA for the CDR3: TGTGCCACCAGTGATTTGAGGGGGCAGAACACCGGGGAGCTGTTTTTT. This encodes CATSDLRGQNTGELFF. The J gene is TRBJ2-2, the V gene TRBV24-1, with 7 bases matching TRBD1. The CDR3 is 16 amino acids. The V and J ends lost 0 bases and 1 base, in that order; junction bases with no gene match: 1. Germline V gene data show CDR1 as KGHDR and CDR2 as SFDVKD.